The sequence of this T cell receptor beta chain was determined in a study of shared clonotypes between healthy human individuals. Methods used by the authors: Filtering differed because ImmunoSEQ produced junction-only sequences that carried no quality scores. The repertoire was sequenced with immunoSEQ multiplex PCR; TCRdb's copy has only in-frame clones and lacks some. For V, J and clone size, that table is used; D and trimming come from the DNA. The data contain some 2 million clones, 85% to 95% of them singletons. The donors, all of them Caucasian adults, lived in Nashville, Tennessee. Study-level results: It was the few donors that limited the genetic and exposure-history diversity represented.

The CDR3 consists of 12 residues. The V gene's germline CDR1 is KGHSH and CDR2 LQKENI. Deletions cut 3 bases from V and 5 bases from J, with 8 bases between. Notes on this clone: What it recognizes is unknown.

Sequencing was carried out using naive CD4+ T cells sorted from blood. Specified subset: CD45RA+ positively selected. This rearrangement joins TRBV18 to TRBJ2-7, with unresolved D. This TCR derives from a man between 18 and 35 years old in good health. CDR3 region: CASSPMIDEQYF. In nucleotides, the CDR3 is TGTGCCAGCTCACCTATGATAGACGAGCAGTACTTC.